These 9 T cell receptor beta chains were sequenced from one sample in a study of CD8 T cells in ankylosing spondylitis. Study results and caveats: A TCR beta motif of 7 to 9 highly homologous variants seemed to mark ankylosing spondylitis blood.

TCRdb re-called the 5' RACE reads through MiXCR, storing one row per CDR3 protein. The repertoire holds more than 300,000 distinct CDR3 sequences, with under 8.5% as singletons. Their specific antigens are unknown. Input material: blood, either unsorted or a sorted T cell fraction (not recorded which). The receptors were gathered from a male donor with ankylosing spondylitis.

This clonotype was counted once. The rearrangement uses TRBV3-1 and TRBJ1-4; maybe TRBD1 (5 bases). V lost 1 base to trimming and J lost 11 bases, with 11 bases between them. This CDR3 comprises 13 residues. CDR1 is LGHDT and CDR2 is YNNKEL in the germline V gene (reference sequence). The CDR3 DNA reads as TGTGCCAGCAGCCAAGTCTTCGGGGGGAAACTGTTTTTT. Its protein product is CASSQVFGGKLFF.

This clonotype was observed a handful of times. The V call is TRBV5-1, the J call TRBJ1-1; 10 nucleotides line up with TRBD1. CDR1 is SGHRS, CDR2 YFSETQ, per germline. The junction had 3 bases not matched to a gene; V was cut back by 0 bases and J by 7 bases. This CDR3 has 14 residues. The CDR3 region has the DNA TGCGCCAGCAGCTTGGGACAGGGGGCTTTTGAAGCTTTCTTT. This gives the protein CASSLGQGAFEAFF.

J is TRBJ2-2 and V is TRBV4-3; TRBD1 aligns across 7 bases. This CDR3 comprises 18 residues. Germline V gene data show CDR1 as LGHNA and CDR2 as YSLEER. V shed 2 bases and J 0 bases; nucleotides not matched to a gene: 9. CDR3 coding DNA: TGCGCCAGCAGCCAAAGGGACAGCTTATCAACGAACACCGGGGAGCTGTTTTTT. Translated: CASSQRDSLSTNTGELFF.

The rearrangement uses TRBV20-1 and TRBJ2-7, with TRBD2 matching 14 bases. The junction had 5 bases not matched to a gene; V was cut back by 3 bases and J by 4 bases. The CDR3 is 15 amino acids. In germline, CDR1 is DFQATT, CDR2 SNEGSKA (reference sequence). The CDR3, as DNA: TGCAGTGCTAGGGGACTAGCGGGAGTAAGTTACGAGCAGTACTTC. Translated, it gives CSARGLAGVSYEQYF.

This chain uses TRBV12-3 or TRBV12-4 with TRBJ2-2; 8 bases map to TRBD1. This CDR3 has 16 amino acids. The trim removed 3 bases at V and 0 bases at J, leaving 3 bases unmatched. CDR3 nucleotide sequence: TGTGCCAGCAGTTTGGACAGGGTGGCGAACACCGGGGAGCTGTTTTTT. Translation: CASSLDRVANTGELFF.

The chain carries TRBV7-2 and TRBJ2-1; TRBD2 matches 8 bases. The CDR3 is 15 amino acids. The germline V gene has CDR1 SGHTA and CDR2 FQGNSA. The V gene end was trimmed by 5 bases and the J gene end by 4 bases; junction bases not matched to a gene: 7. In DNA form, the CDR3 reads TGTGCCAGCAGCGCGGGGGGATTAGAGTACAATGAGCAGTTCTTC. It specifies CASSAGGLEYNEQFF.

V is TRBV6-1 and J is TRBJ2-7; no clear D. Trimming removed 0 bases from V and 1 base from J, with 4 bases in between. In germline, CDR1 is MNHNS, CDR2 SASEGT. The CDR3 has 13 residues. The CDR3 DNA reads TGTGCCAGCAGTGAAGCATGGTCCTACGAGCAGTACTTC. Translation gives CASSEAWSYEQYF.

This clonotype was picked up a small number of times. V and J are TRBV6-2 or TRBV6-3 and TRBJ1-1; D possibly corresponds to TRBD1 (6 bases). V lost 5 bases and J lost 11, with 24 bases in between. The CDR3 runs to 15 residues. Germline V lookup: CDR1 MNHEY, CDR2 SVGEGT. The CDR3 here is CASSTGTLSSPRAFF. DNA of the CDR3: TGTGCCAGCAGTACCGGGACACTATCCTCCCCACGGGCTTTCTTT.

This clonotype was observed at least ten times. The chain carries TRBV9 and TRBJ2-7; the match to TRBD2 covers 9 bases. In germline, CDR1 is SGDLS, CDR2 YYNGEE. V trimming: 0 bases; J trimming: 2 bases; junction bases outside the gene matches: 3. This CDR3 contains 15 residues. This chain's CDR3 is CASSVAGGRAYEQYF. CDR3 nucleotides: TGTGCCAGCAGCGTAGCTGGCGGGAGGGCCTACGAGCAGTACTTC.